By frequency in the sample, the clone carrying this T cell receptor beta chain is large. The antigen remains unidentified. Treg sorting used a CD4+CD25+CD127-/low gate. V lost 8 bases and J 5 bases, leaving 15 bases between the germline ends. The CDR3 length is 13 residues. Amplification of TRBV12-4/TRBJ1-2 clonotypes used adaptor-ligated barcode primers. TCRdb used MiXCR to reprocess the multiplex PCR reads, holding one entry per CDR3 protein. The sample has 950 to 1,500 distinct CDR3 sequences; 25% are singletons. Study results and limitations: Tumor Treg TCRs overlapped most with tumor naive CD4+ cells. The TCR gene usage of tumor memory CD4+ T cells clustered together with blood and lymph node memory CD4+ cells and with lymph node naive CD4+ cells. Roughly 14% of tumor Treg sequences matched naive CD4+ cells.

This chain uses TRBV12-3 or TRBV12-4 with TRBJ1-2, with a tentative D call TRBD1 (6 bases). The sequenced material came from tumor-infiltrating Tregs sorted from the breast tumor. The clonotype comes from a female donor with breast cancer. The CDR3 here is CASRDTAFYGYTF. The CDR3 coding sequence is TGTGCCAGCCGGGACACCGCGTTTTATGGCTACACCTTC.